These 27 T cell receptor beta chains were sequenced from one sample in a study of T cell repertoires in cytomegalovirus infection (dated by TCRdb to between 2019 and 2020). Reads for this sample came from an Illumina HiSeq 1500. TCRdb reprocessing: public reads trimmed at Q25 with fastp, clones called with MiXCR, in-frame beta chains kept. Rows are combined by CDR3 protein, so each entry shows the most common genes and DNA. For this sample there are approximately 180,000 distinct CDR3 sequences; roughly 15% appear just once. The top ten clonotypes cover 25% of the sample. Sample: CD8+ T cells from PBMCs. Receptors originate from a human donor in good health (CMV status not recorded). Some clones in this sample may be carry-over from other donors' samples.

This clonotype showed up just a few times. V usage is TRBV7-6 and J usage is TRBJ1-1; the D gene is possibly TRBD1 (5 bases). Germline assignment: CDR1 SGHVS and CDR2 FNYEAQ. The CDR3 sequence is 14 residues long. V was cut by 5 bases and J by 2 bases, with 12 bases left in between. Here the CDR3 DNA reads TGTGCCAGCAGCCCCGAGACAGCCAACACTGAAGCTTTCTTT. This sequence encodes CASSPETANTEAFF.

Remarks on this clonotype: The junction departs from the called germline gene at one end, perhaps through a read error. The V gene is TRBV7-2, the J gene TRBJ2-4; TRBD2 agrees at 7 bases. Germline V gene lookup returns CDR1 SGHTA and CDR2 FQGNSA. The CDR3 spans 16 residues. CDR3 amino acids: CASSLSGGVAKDIQYF. CDR3 coding DNA: TGTGCCAGCAGCTTGTCGGGGGGAGTAGCCAAAGACATTCAGTACTTC.

The J gene is TRBJ1-1, the V gene TRBV27; a weak D match, TRBD1 (6 bases). Germline V gene data show CDR1 as MNHEY and CDR2 as SMNVEV (reference sequence). This CDR3 is built from 15 residues. Trimming took 2 bases from V and 1 from J, leaving 11 bases between them. CDR3 sequence (DNA): TGTGCCAGCAGTTTACCCGGACAGCGGAACACTGAAGCTTTCTTT. This gives the protein CASSLPGQRNTEAFF.

The V gene is TRBV9, the J gene TRBJ2-1, with D perhaps matching TRBD2 (5 bases). The CDR3 consists of 16 residues. Germline values: CDR1 SGDLS, CDR2 YYNGEE. V shed 6 bases and J shed 0 bases, with 16 bases lying between them. DNA of the CDR3: TGTGCCAGCACCGGAACTAGGGAGAGCTCCTACAATGAGCAGTTCTTC. Protein: CASTGTRESSYNEQFF.

This chain joins TRBV7-9 and TRBJ1-5, with unresolved D. In germline, CDR1 is SEHNR, CDR2 FQNEAQ (reference sequence). CDR3 length equals 12 residues. V was trimmed by 5 bases and J by 7 bases, leaving 9 bases between them. CDR3 in DNA: TGTGCCAGCAGCGAGCGACAACAGCCCCAGCATTTT. Its protein is CASSERQQPQHF.

The chain is built from TRBV7-9 and TRBJ2-1, with 7 bases fitting TRBD1. Germline-derived CDR1 and CDR2 are SEHNR and FQNEAQ (reference sequence). The CDR3 covers 16 residues. V shed 0 bases and J 8 bases; nucleotides not matched to a gene: 10. The CDR3 coding sequence is TGTGCCAGCAGCTTAGCCGATTTACAGGGGACGGATGAGCAGTTCTTC. Encoded protein: CASSLADLQGTDEQFF.

This clonotype was detected only a few times. V gene TRBV4-1 combines with J gene TRBJ1-2; TRBD1 might be the D (5 bases). Trimming cost V 0 bases and J 4 bases, with 15 bases left between them. This CDR3 contains 16 residues. Germline V gives CDR1 MGHRA, CDR2 YSYEKL. The CDR3 DNA reads TGCGCCAGCAGCCAAGAGGAGGACGGGGGATTCTATGGCTACACCTTC. This translates into CASSQEEDGGFYGYTF.

This clonotype was observed a handful of times. The V gene is TRBV7-9, the J gene TRBJ1-1; 7 bases align to TRBD1. CDR1 is SEHNR and CDR2 is FQNEAQ in the germline V gene (reference sequence). V shed 6 bases and J 7 bases; nucleotides not matched to a gene: 5. The CDR3 runs to 12 residues. The CDR3 region has the DNA TGTGCCAGCAGGCCAGGGACAGTTGAAGCTTTCTTT. Its protein is CASRPGTVEAFF.

The rearrangement joins TRBV6-6 to TRBJ1-5; weak D call: TRBD1 (5 bases). CDR3 length equals 15 residues. The germline gives CDR1 MNHNY, CDR2 SVGAGI (reference sequence). V lost 6 bases, J lost 4 bases, and 16 bases lay in between. The CDR3 DNA sequence: TGTGCCAGCAGCGACCGGACGGGGGGAAATCAGCCCCAGCATTTT. It translates to CASSDRTGGNQPQHF.

At least ten counts were recorded for this clonotype. The V gene is TRBV7-6, the J gene TRBJ2-3; 9 bases match TRBD2. The germline V gene encodes CDR1 SGHVS and CDR2 FNYEAQ. V dropped 5 bases and J dropped 0; count of bases not matched to a gene: 3. This CDR3 region has 15 residues. The CDR3 reads CASSTLAGSTDTQYF. The DNA of the CDR3 is TGTGCCAGCAGCACCCTAGCGGGGAGCACAGATACGCAGTATTTT.

This clonotype appeared a few times. The V call is TRBV12-3 or TRBV12-4, the J call TRBJ1-2; TRBD1 aligns across 9 bases. Trimming took 5 bases from V and 2 from J; bases not matched to a gene: 15. This CDR3 contains 18 residues. As DNA, the CDR3 is TGTGCCAGCAGTCGGCAAGAAGGTACCGGGACAGGGAACTATGGCTACACCTTC. It encodes CASSRQEGTGTGNYGYTF.

V is TRBV7-8 and J is TRBJ2-3; 13 bases align to TRBD2. The V gene end was trimmed by 4 bases and the J gene end by 6 bases; junction bases not matched to a gene: 16. The CDR3 consists of 19 residues. Germline CDR1 is SGHVS and CDR2 is FQNEAQ. The CDR3 DNA follows: TGTGCCAGCAGCTCCTCCCCCTGGTTCACTAGCGGGGGGGCCGATACGCAGTATTTT. The encoded protein is CASSSSPWFTSGGADTQYF.

Only a few counts were recorded for this clonotype. V and J are TRBV7-2 and TRBJ2-3; 8 positions match TRBD2. CDR3 size: 15 residues. CDR1 and CDR2 from the germline V gene are SGHTA and FQGNSA. Trimming at V came to 2 bases and at J to 5 bases, leaving 6 bases not matched to a gene. The CDR3 coding sequence is TGTGCCAGCAGCTTACAGCGGGGGTCCAGAGATACGCAGTATTTT. Encoded protein: CASSLQRGSRDTQYF.

This clonotype came up a few times. The chain is built from TRBV28 and TRBJ1-5; 7 nucleotides line up with TRBD1. CDR3 length: 18 amino acids. With V trimmed by 4 bases and J by 0 bases, 12 bases remained unmatched. Germline V lookup: CDR1 MDHEN, CDR2 SYDVKM. CDR3 residues: CASSSRGPTGLSNQPQHF. DNA of the CDR3: TGTGCCAGCAGTTCGCGGGGACCGACAGGGCTTAGCAATCAGCCCCAGCATTTT.

In its sample, this clonotype was seen a few times. CDR3 coding DNA: TGTGCCAGCAGCCGACACCAAGGGCCGAGCTATGGCTACACCTTC. Translating it yields CASSRHQGPSYGYTF. The V and J genes are TRBV7-8 and TRBJ1-2; unclear D gene. CDR3 length equals 15 residues. CDR1 and CDR2 from the germline V gene are SGHVS and FQNEAQ. V was cut by 5 bases and J by 4 bases, with 17 bases left in between. The full variable domain, in which reference TRBV7-8 and TRBJ1-2 provide the parts outside the CDR3, is GAGVSQSPRYKVAKRGQDVALRCDPISGHVSLFWYQQALGQGPEFLTYFQNEAQLDKSGLPSDRFFAERPEGSVSTLKIQRTQQEDSAVYLCASSRHQGPSYGYTFGSGTRLTVV.

CDR3 bases: TGTGCCAGCAGTCCGCCCTTGGGTAGGGACAATGAGCAGTTCTTC. Its protein is CASSPPLGRDNEQFF. The V and J genes are TRBV28 and TRBJ2-1; D ambiguous. The germline gives CDR1 MDHEN, CDR2 SYDVKM. V lost 5 bases and J 5 bases, leaving 16 bases between the germline ends. The CDR3 has 15 amino acids.

This clonotype was observed a handful of times. This chain links TRBV13 with TRBJ1-6, with no clear D. Trimming shortened V by 5 bases and J by 7 bases, and 9 bases separated the two germline ends. CDR3 length: 13 amino acids. From germline, CDR1 is PRHDT and CDR2 FYEKMQ (reference sequence). This CDR3 reads CASSIGRNSPLHF. The CDR3 region has the DNA TGTGCCAGCAGCATCGGACGAAATTCACCCCTCCACTTT.

In its sample, this clonotype was seen a few times. V is TRBV6-6 and J is TRBJ2-5, with unresolved D. Trimming shortened V by 7 bases and J by 5 bases, and 8 bases separated the two germline ends. Germline lookup yields CDR1 MNHNY and CDR2 SVGAGI (reference sequence). This CDR3 has 11 amino acids. CDR3 residues: CASTIGETQYF. DNA for the CDR3: TGTGCCAGCACCATAGGGGAGACCCAGTACTTC.

The chain employs TRBV6-2 or TRBV6-3 and TRBJ1-1, with 12 bases identical to TRBD1. This CDR3 has 17 amino acids. The junction had 10 bases not matched to a gene; V was cut back by 3 bases and J by 5 bases. CDR1 is MNHEY, CDR2 SVGEGT, per germline. DNA of the CDR3: TGTGCCAGCAGTTATTCTCCGGGACAGGGGGCCCCAACTGAAGCTTTCTTT. Translation gives CASSYSPGQGAPTEAFF.

The V gene is TRBV7-8, the J gene TRBJ2-7; TRBD1 aligns across 8 bases. The germline V gene encodes CDR1 SGHVS and CDR2 FQNEAQ. The junction had 6 bases not matched to a gene; V was cut back by 4 bases and J by 1 base. The CDR3 sequence is 15 residues long. CDR3 in DNA: TGTGCCAGCAGCTCCCCCGGGGACAGGTCCTACGAGCAGTACTTC. This translates into CASSSPGDRSYEQYF.

This clonotype was recorded many times. This chain uses TRBV7-8 with TRBJ2-7; 9 nucleotides line up with TRBD2. V lost 1 base and J lost 2; bases outside the gene matches: 6. CDR3 length: 16 residues. Germline loops: CDR1 SGHVS, CDR2 FQNEAQ. The DNA of the CDR3 is TGTGCCAGCAGCTTAGATGAGCGGGGGGCACCCTACGAGCAGTACTTC. This codes for CASSLDERGAPYEQYF.

This clonotype turned up a few times. The chain combines TRBV12-3 or TRBV12-4 with TRBJ2-6; a possible D gene is TRBD1 (6 bases). V was shortened by 6 bases and J by 3 bases, with 24 bases between the two germline ends. The CDR3 runs 19 residues. CDR3 sequence (DNA): TGTGCCAGCAGCCTAAGGCCGGGACAAGGGTTGATTGGGGCCAACGTCCTGACTTTC. Translation gives CASSLRPGQGLIGANVLTF.

DNA for the CDR3: TGTGCCAGCAGTTACCCGACGGAAAGCTCTGGAAACACCATATATTTT. Amino acid sequence: CASSYPTESSGNTIYF. This sequence joins TRBV6-2 or TRBV6-3 and TRBJ1-3; D gene unclear. The V gene lost 2 bases and the J gene lost 0 bases, with 11 bases spanning the gap. The CDR3 length is 16 residues. CDR1 is MNHEY, CDR2 SVGEGT, per germline.

The rearrangement uses TRBV7-9 and TRBJ2-3; no reliable D call. CDR3 length equals 14 residues. Germline V gene sequence: CDR1 SEHNR, CDR2 FQNEAQ (reference sequence). The germline V and J ends were trimmed by 7 bases and 4 bases, with 15 bases remaining between them. CDR3 DNA sequence: TGTGCCAGCATAGACCGAGGTCGAGCAGATACGCAGTATTTT. Protein product: CASIDRGRADTQYF. The full variable domain, its missing parts supplied by reference TRBV7-9 and TRBJ2-3, is DTGVSQNPRHKITKRGQNVTFRCDPISEHNRLYWYRQTLGQGPEFLTYFQNEAQLEKSRLLSDRFSAERPKGSFSTLEIQRTEQGDSAMYLCASIDRGRADTQYFGPGTRLTVL.

This clonotype turned up a few times. This chain uses TRBV6-5 with TRBJ2-2; D might be TRBD2 (6 bases). Trimming removed 5 bases at V and 1 base at J, with 17 bases between. CDR1 is MNHEY, CDR2 SVGAGI, per germline. The CDR3 is made up of 17 amino acids. The CDR3 loop is CASSRDSYPLNTGELFF. CDR3 in DNA: TGTGCCAGCAGTCGGGACTCTTACCCCCTGAACACCGGGGAGCTGTTTTTT.

This clonotype turned up a few times. This rearrangement joins TRBV3-1 to TRBJ2-1; perhaps TRBD2 as D (5 bases). This CDR3 is 16 amino acids long. Germline V lookup: CDR1 LGHDT, CDR2 YNNKEL (reference sequence). V was pared by 4 bases and J by 0 bases, with 13 bases between. The CDR3 sequence: CASSPFVLASYNEQFF. CDR3 coding DNA: TGTGCCAGCAGCCCCTTTGTTCTAGCCTCCTACAATGAGCAGTTCTTC.

This clonotype was recorded many times. The chain combines TRBV7-8 with TRBJ2-5, with D uncertain. Germline lookup yields CDR1 SGHVS and CDR2 FQNEAQ. CDR3 length equals 13 residues. Deletions cut 1 base from V and 7 bases from J, with 10 bases between. The chain's CDR3 is CASSLEVRGTQYF. The CDR3 nucleotides are TGTGCCAGCAGCTTAGAGGTCCGCGGGACCCAGTACTTC.